This T cell receptor beta chain appears in the sequencing data of a study of spatial heterogeneity in lung cancer. Looking at the study overall: At a median of roughly two years after resection, follow-up PBMC samples were sequenced when available. Sequence detection consistently recorded a greater number of beta-chain than alpha-chain sequences.

Every molecule of TCR cDNA had its own unique molecular identifier. TCRdb reprocessed the 5' RACE reads with MiXCR, giving one entry per CDR3 protein. The sample has fewer than 30,000 distinct CDR3 sequences, around 6.1% seen once. Regarding time point: blood at routine non-recurrence follow-up after resection. Tumor, nontumor lung or frozen PBMC supplied whole RNA that was sequenced unsorted. The CDR3 loop spans 15 amino acids. Trimming took 2 bases from V and 7 from J, leaving 18 bases between them. The germline CDR1 and CDR2 sequences are DFQATT and SNEGSKA (reference sequence). Points from the study as a whole: Blood contained ubiquitous expanded tumor TCRs more at resection than at follow-up.

This clonotype was recorded many times. What it binds is not known. Source: PBMCs, taken at follow-up. The TCR was taken from a male donor with early-stage non-small cell lung cancer. The chain carries TRBV20-1 and TRBJ2-1; weak D call: TRBD2 (5 bases). The CDR3 bases are TGCAGTGCTAGACCGACTGAGGGTCTGGGGAATGAGCAGTTCTTC. This encodes CSARPTEGLGNEQFF.